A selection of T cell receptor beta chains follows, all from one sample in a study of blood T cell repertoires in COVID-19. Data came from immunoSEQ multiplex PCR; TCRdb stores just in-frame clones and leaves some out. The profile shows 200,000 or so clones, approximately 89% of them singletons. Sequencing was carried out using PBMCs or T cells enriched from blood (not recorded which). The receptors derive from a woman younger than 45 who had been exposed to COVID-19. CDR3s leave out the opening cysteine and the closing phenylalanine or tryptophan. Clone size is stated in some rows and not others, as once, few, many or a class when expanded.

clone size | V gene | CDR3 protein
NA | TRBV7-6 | ASSLGSGVVTDTQY
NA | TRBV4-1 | ASSKGTGNEKLF
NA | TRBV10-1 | ASSGPGLAGRFDEQF
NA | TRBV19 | ASSLTRGRYNSPLH
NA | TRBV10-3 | AISNIQGSGGNTIY
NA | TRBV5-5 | ASSLAHAGWGGELF
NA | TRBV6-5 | ASKAGGNSPLH
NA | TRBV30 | AWDNLNTEAF
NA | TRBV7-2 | ASSLSSGTSGRGF
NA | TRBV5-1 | ASSLELRTGPRAEAF
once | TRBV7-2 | ASSSFHEQY
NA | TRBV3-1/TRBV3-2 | ASSPRTANTEAF
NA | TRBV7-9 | ASSSPQGTRGNNGYT
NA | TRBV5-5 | ASSLAAGSFYNEQF
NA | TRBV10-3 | AISEQGGETQY
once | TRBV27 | ATPQGINTEAF
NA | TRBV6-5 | ASSYGLVSTDTQY
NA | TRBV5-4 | ASSLEPGGSHNEQF
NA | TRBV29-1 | SVSGTTNEKLF
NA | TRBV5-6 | ASSPDREGFYGYT
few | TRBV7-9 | ASSLGTGEYSPLH
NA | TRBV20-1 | SAISEPEAF
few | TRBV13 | ASSLGLRGSNEKLF
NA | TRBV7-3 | ASSIAVAGGPEKASGELF
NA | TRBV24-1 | ATGGQTGAYTGELF
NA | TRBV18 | ASSPGIVPGAEQY
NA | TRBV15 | ATSRGVAGGPKETQY
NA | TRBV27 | ASSLKGGSGNTIY